This T cell receptor (beta chain) comes out of a study of tumor-infiltrating lymphocytes in primary liver carcinoma. Notes on the study in general: Top-250-clone fractions were significantly higher in tumors than in blood (p = 0.039). Found in all five tumor regions were only about 7-25% of top clones.

The input was about 490 ng total RNA; TCR beta cDNA was made from it with a constant-region primer. Three nested multiplex PCR rounds of slightly modified ARM-PCR generated TCR beta libraries. TCRdb passed the multiplex PCR reads through MiXCR, listing each CDR3 protein once. The top ten hold approximately 15% of the sample, which has approximately 73,000 distinct CDR3 sequences, 71% seen once. By share of the sample, this clonotype is medium-sized. Its antigen is not known. Each 20-30 mg portion of unsorted bulk tissue served as the source for co-extraction of RNA and DNA. No patient had received treatment, and all had chronic HBV infection. The specimen was liver tumor tissue from sampling region 4. Subset indicated: tumor region T4, right-lateral pole. This sequence was found in an older woman with primary liver carcinoma and hepatitis B virus infection.

This CDR3 is CASSPGLAGSSSYNEQFF. The CDR3 coding sequence is TGTGCCAGCAGTCCCGGACTAGCGGGGTCAAGCTCCTACAATGAGCAGTTCTTC. The chain links TRBV12-3 or TRBV12-4 to TRBJ2-1; TRBD2 matches at 12 bases. The CDR3 extends over 18 amino acids. The ends lost 5 bases at V and 0 bases at J; junction bases unmatched: 8.